Listed below are T cell receptor beta chains from one sample, sequenced in a study of blood T cell repertoires in COVID-19. The table came from immunoSEQ multiplex PCR; TCRdb's copy has only in-frame clones and leaves some out. The profile shows roughly 68,000 clones, approximately 89% of them singletons. Sequencing was carried out using peripheral blood. The source is a woman between 65 and 79 years old with acute or convalescent COVID-19. The CDR3 runs from the conserved cysteine through the conserved F or W. Each record gives: D gene, clone size, J gene, V gene, CDR3 DNA, CDR3 protein. A D gene is named only where the DNA matches it firmly. Clone size is not always given. Where it is, it says once, few, many or a class for expanded clones.

D gene: NA; clone size: NA; J gene: TRBJ1-1; V gene: TRBV3-1/TRBV3-2; CDR3 DNA: TGTGCCAGCAGCCTCGTCAGCACTGAAGCTTTCTTT; CDR3 protein: CASSLVSTEAFF
D gene: NA; clone size: NA; J gene: TRBJ1-5; V gene: TRBV6-2/TRBV6-3; CDR3 DNA: TGTGCCAGCAGTTACTCGGGGAGGGGTCAGCCCCAGCATTTT; CDR3 protein: CASSYSGRGQPQHF
D gene: TRBD1; clone size: NA; J gene: TRBJ2-3; V gene: TRBV7-9; CDR3 DNA: TGTGCCAGCAGCCAGACAGGGGGGACAGATACGCAGTATTTT; CDR3 protein: CASSQTGGTDTQYF
D gene: TRBD1; clone size: NA; J gene: TRBJ2-7; V gene: TRBV19; CDR3 DNA: TGTGCCAGTAGCAAGTCCGGGACAGGGGCAACCTACGAGCAGTACTTC; CDR3 protein: CASSKSGTGATYEQYF
D gene: NA; clone size: NA; J gene: TRBJ1-1; V gene: TRBV28; CDR3 DNA: TGTGCCAGCAGCTTGGACAGTTTTATGAACACTGAAGCTTTCTTT; CDR3 protein: CASSLDSFMNTEAFF
D gene: NA; clone size: NA; J gene: TRBJ1-5; V gene: TRBV28; CDR3 DNA: TGTGCCAGCAGTTTAACCGGAGCCGGGGGTCAGCCCCAGCATTTT; CDR3 protein: CASSLTGAGGQPQHF
D gene: NA; clone size: few; J gene: TRBJ1-6; V gene: TRBV3-1/TRBV3-2; CDR3 DNA: TGTGCCAGCAGCCAAGGAAGGGGATCGGCATCACCCCTCCACTTT; CDR3 protein: CASSQGRGSASPLHF
D gene: TRBD1; clone size: NA; J gene: TRBJ1-4; V gene: TRBV5-1; CDR3 DNA: TGCGCCAGCAGCTTGGGGGGACAGGCCAGGAAGACTAATGAAAAACTGTTTTTT; CDR3 protein: CASSLGGQARKTNEKLFF
D gene: NA; clone size: NA; J gene: TRBJ2-3; V gene: TRBV28; CDR3 DNA: TGTGCCAGCAGCAGGGACACAGATACGCAGTATTTT; CDR3 protein: CASSRDTDTQYF
D gene: NA; clone size: NA; J gene: TRBJ2-2; V gene: TRBV4-1; CDR3 DNA: TGCGCCAGCAGCCAAGTCAGGGGGGTAGGGACCGGGGAGCTGTTTTTT; CDR3 protein: CASSQVRGVGTGELFF
D gene: NA; clone size: NA; J gene: TRBJ2-2; V gene: TRBV7-9; CDR3 DNA: TGTGCCAGCAGCTCGACAGGACCGAACACCGGGGAGCTGTTTTTT; CDR3 protein: CASSSTGPNTGELFF
D gene: NA; clone size: NA; J gene: TRBJ1-3; V gene: TRBV30; CDR3 DNA: TGTGCCTGGAGTGATAGAAACACCATATATTTT; CDR3 protein: CAWSDRNTIYF
D gene: TRBD2; clone size: NA; J gene: TRBJ2-1; V gene: TRBV7-2; CDR3 DNA: TGTGCCAGCAGCAAGACCGGGACTAGCGGAGACAATGAGCAGTTCTTC; CDR3 protein: CASSKTGTSGDNEQFF
D gene: TRBD1; clone size: NA; J gene: TRBJ2-2; V gene: TRBV18; CDR3 DNA: TGTGCCAGCTCACCATCTTGGACAGGGGTGACCGGGGAGCTGTTTTTT; CDR3 protein: CASSPSWTGVTGELFF
D gene: NA; clone size: NA; J gene: TRBJ1-1; V gene: TRBV5-1; CDR3 DNA: TGCGCCAGCAGCTTACAGGAAAACACTGAAGCTTTCTTT; CDR3 protein: CASSLQENTEAFF
D gene: TRBD1; clone size: NA; J gene: TRBJ1-3; V gene: TRBV12-3/TRBV12-4; CDR3 DNA: TGTGCCAGCAGTCGGGACAGGGGGGACACCATATATTTT; CDR3 protein: CASSRDRGDTIYF
D gene: NA; clone size: NA; J gene: TRBJ1-1; V gene: TRBV2; CDR3 DNA: TGTGCCAGCAGTCCCGAAGCCGGCACTGAAGCTTTCTTT; CDR3 protein: CASSPEAGTEAFF
D gene: NA; clone size: NA; J gene: TRBJ2-7; V gene: TRBV5-5; CDR3 DNA: TGTGCCAGCAGCTCGGTGCGGGGACCCTCCTACGAGCAGTACTTC; CDR3 protein: CASSSVRGPSYEQYF
D gene: NA; clone size: few; J gene: TRBJ1-5; V gene: TRBV18; CDR3 DNA: TGTGCCAGCTCACCATCCCAGGGTAGGGCAGGGCAGCCCCAGCATTTT; CDR3 protein: CASSPSQGRAGQPQHF
D gene: NA; clone size: NA; J gene: TRBJ2-5; V gene: TRBV18; CDR3 DNA: TGTGCCAGCTCACCGGGCAGTCAAGAGACCCAGTACTTC; CDR3 protein: CASSPGSQETQYF
D gene: NA; clone size: NA; J gene: TRBJ1-1; V gene: TRBV2; CDR3 DNA: TGTGCCAGCAGGACCAAGGCGGGGAACACTGAAGCTTTCTTT; CDR3 protein: CASRTKAGNTEAFF
D gene: TRBD1; clone size: NA; J gene: TRBJ1-4; V gene: TRBV9; CDR3 DNA: TGTGCCAGCAGCGTAGACCCGACAGGGAAAGAAAAACTGTTTTTT; CDR3 protein: CASSVDPTGKEKLFF
D gene: NA; clone size: NA; J gene: TRBJ2-1; V gene: TRBV6-5; CDR3 DNA: TGTGCCAGCAGTTACGGGCAGGTGGTCAATGAGCAGTTCTTC; CDR3 protein: CASSYGQVVNEQFF
D gene: NA; clone size: NA; J gene: TRBJ1-4; V gene: TRBV18; CDR3 DNA: TGTGCCAGCTCATCGCGGACAGCAACTAATGAAAAACTGTTTTTT; CDR3 protein: CASSSRTATNEKLFF
D gene: NA; clone size: few; J gene: TRBJ1-1; V gene: TRBV10-3; CDR3 DNA: TGTGCCACCAAAAAGCGGACGGACACTGAAGCTTTCTTT; CDR3 protein: CATKKRTDTEAFF
D gene: NA; clone size: NA; J gene: TRBJ1-4; V gene: TRBV28; CDR3 DNA: TGTGCCAGCAGTTTGGTCAGTAAATACGAAAAACTGTTTTTT; CDR3 protein: CASSLVSKYEKLFF
D gene: NA; clone size: NA; J gene: TRBJ1-2; V gene: TRBV19; CDR3 DNA: TGTGCCAGTAAAGGGGCCTTAGTAGGCTACACCTTC; CDR3 protein: CASKGALVGYTF
D gene: NA; clone size: NA; J gene: TRBJ2-3; V gene: TRBV28; CDR3 DNA: TGTGCCAGCAGTTTTCCCAGGGAAGGAGATACGCAGTATTTT; CDR3 protein: CASSFPREGDTQYF
D gene: NA; clone size: NA; J gene: TRBJ1-1; V gene: TRBV2; CDR3 DNA: TGTGCCAGCAGTCTACAGGTGAACACTGAAGCTTTCTTT; CDR3 protein: CASSLQVNTEAFF
D gene: NA; clone size: NA; J gene: TRBJ1-2; V gene: TRBV6-5; CDR3 DNA: TGTGCCAGCAGGACCCAGGGCCATCGGGGCTACACCTTC; CDR3 protein: CASRTQGHRGYTF
D gene: TRBD2; clone size: NA; J gene: TRBJ2-7; V gene: TRBV13; CDR3 DNA: TGTGCCAGCAGCCCTCGGACTAGCGGGAATGACTTCTCCTACGAGCAGTACTTC; CDR3 protein: CASSPRTSGNDFSYEQYF
D gene: TRBD1; clone size: NA; J gene: TRBJ1-1; V gene: TRBV28; CDR3 DNA: TGTGCCAGCAGTTTCTACGGACAGGGGGCATCAGGAGCTTTCTTT; CDR3 protein: CASSFYGQGASGAFF
D gene: NA; clone size: NA; J gene: TRBJ2-1; V gene: TRBV18; CDR3 DNA: TGTGCCAGCTCACCACCCAGGAGGGGAGCTGTCCCTTACAATGAGCAGTTCTTC; CDR3 protein: CASSPPRRGAVPYNEQFF
D gene: NA; clone size: NA; J gene: TRBJ2-7; V gene: TRBV5-1; CDR3 DNA: TGCGCCAGCAGCTTGGCAGGGTTACCACTTTCCTACGAGCAGTACTTC; CDR3 protein: CASSLAGLPLSYEQYF
D gene: NA; clone size: NA; J gene: TRBJ1-1; V gene: TRBV10-3; CDR3 DNA: TGTGCCATCAGTTCACGGGGCACTGAAGCTTTCTTT; CDR3 protein: CAISSRGTEAFF
D gene: NA; clone size: NA; J gene: TRBJ2-2; V gene: TRBV11-3; CDR3 DNA: TGTGCCAGCAGCCCCAACAGGGGGGGCACCGGGGAGCTGTTTTTT; CDR3 protein: CASSPNRGGTGELFF
D gene: TRBD1; clone size: NA; J gene: TRBJ2-7; V gene: TRBV5-1; CDR3 DNA: TGCGCCAGCAGCGTAGGGGGCGCGAATCTCAACTACGAGCAGTACTTC; CDR3 protein: CASSVGGANLNYEQYF
D gene: NA; clone size: NA; J gene: TRBJ2-1; V gene: TRBV27; CDR3 DNA: TGTGCCAGCACCCCCGACGGGGGTTGGAGGAATGAGCAGTTCTTC; CDR3 protein: CASTPDGGWRNEQFF
D gene: NA; clone size: NA; J gene: TRBJ1-2; V gene: TRBV16; CDR3 DNA: TGTGCCAGCAGCCGTCCGGACAGACTCAACTATGGCTACACCTTC; CDR3 protein: CASSRPDRLNYGYTF
D gene: TRBD1; clone size: NA; J gene: TRBJ1-2; V gene: TRBV27; CDR3 DNA: TGTGCCAGCAGTTTAGCGCAGGGGGCATATGGCTACACCTTC; CDR3 protein: CASSLAQGAYGYTF